The clone carrying this TCR beta chain was seen a handful of times. Per the germline V gene, CDR1 is LNHDA and CDR2 is SQIVND (reference sequence). The V and J ends lost 7 bases and 6 bases respectively, with 16 bases between them. The CDR3 covers 14 residues. This sample is drawn from a study of T cell responses to AZD1222 COVID-19 vaccine. The repertoire was sequenced with immunoSEQ multiplex PCR; TCRdb's copy has only in-frame clones and lacks some. The repertoire consists of tens of thousands of clones, with approximately 79% occurring once and the leading ten covering 20% to 25%. The origin of this receptor is an adult in good health. The sample consisted of peripheral blood, taken on day 0 of MenACWY control vaccination. The chain has TRBV19 and TRBJ2-1; TRBD1 or TRBD2 may be the D gene (6 bases each). CDR3 sequence reads: CASTRTAGINEQFF. In DNA, the CDR3 is TGTGCCAGTACCCGGACAGCGGGCATCAATGAGCAGTTCTTC.